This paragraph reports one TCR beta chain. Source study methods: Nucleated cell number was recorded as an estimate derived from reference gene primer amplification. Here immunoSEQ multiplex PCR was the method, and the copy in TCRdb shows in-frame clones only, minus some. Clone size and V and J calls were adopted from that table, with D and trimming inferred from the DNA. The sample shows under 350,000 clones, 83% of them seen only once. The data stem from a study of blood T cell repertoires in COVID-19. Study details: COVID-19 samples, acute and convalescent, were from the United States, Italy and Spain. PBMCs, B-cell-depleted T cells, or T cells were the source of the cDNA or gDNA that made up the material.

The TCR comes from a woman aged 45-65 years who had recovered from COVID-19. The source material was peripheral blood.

This CDR3 is CASSLSPTGALGYTF. CDR3 nucleotides: TGCGCCAGCAGCTTATCACCGACAGGGGCGCTGGGCTACACCTTC. The V call is TRBV5-1, the J call TRBJ1-2; 8 bases align to TRBD1. Germline CDR1 is SGHRS and CDR2 is YFSETQ. The V and J ends lost 2 bases and 8 bases, in that order; junction bases with no gene match: 11. CDR3 length: 15 residues.